These 24 T cell receptor beta chains came from one sample sequenced in a study of T cell repertoires in aging, cancer and after chemotherapy. Multiplex touch-down PCR with TRB-A/B primers amplified rearranged V-D-J TRB sequences. From the multiplex PCR reads, TCRdb called clonotypes with MiXCR, one entry per CDR3 protein. The sample carries approximately 8,000 distinct CDR3 sequences, more than 35% recorded once. Amplification of TCR beta used genomic DNA extracted from peripheral blood. Source material: blood. These receptor sequences come from a human donor in good health.

The V and J genes are TRBV19 and TRBJ2-7; D assignment may be TRBD1 or TRBD2 (5 bases each). Looked up from germline, CDR1 is LNHDA and CDR2 is SQIVND (reference sequence). The CDR3 loop spans 12 amino acids. V lost 5 bases to trimming and J lost 5 bases, with 10 bases between them. The CDR3 reads CASSATGHEQYF. The CDR3 DNA reads TGTGCCAGTAGTGCCACGGGACACGAGCAGTACTTC.

The sample holds a few counts of this clonotype. V is TRBV7-2 and J is TRBJ2-7, with 14 positions matching TRBD2. Germline loops: CDR1 SGHTA, CDR2 FQGNSA. V lost 5 bases to trimming and J lost 0 bases; unmatched junction nucleotides: 3. CDR3 length equals 16 residues. The CDR3 DNA is TGTGCCAGCAGCCGGACTAGCGGGGGGCCCTCCTACGAGCAGTACTTC. Encoded protein: CASSRTSGGPSYEQYF.

The chain joins TRBV7-9 to TRBJ2-1; D assignment may be TRBD1 or TRBD2 (5 bases each). This CDR3 spans 16 amino acids. The germline CDR1 and CDR2 sequences are SEHNR and FQNEAQ (reference sequence). V was clipped by 3 bases and J by 7 bases, with 19 bases between them. The CDR3 nucleotides read TGTGCCAGCAGCTTCGAGGGACCAGGTCGCCGTAATGAGCAGTTCTTC. Protein sequence: CASSFEGPGRRNEQFF.

J is TRBJ2-5 and V is TRBV5-1, with a tentative D call TRBD2 (6 bases). CDR1 and CDR2 from the germline V gene are SGHRS and YFSETQ. This CDR3 contains 18 residues. The ends were cut back, 4 bases at V and 1 base at J, with 23 bases in the middle. Here the CDR3 DNA reads TGCGCCAGCAGCCTAGGGACTGGGGGACGATCTGCCCAAGAGACCCAGTACTTC. Its protein is CASSLGTGGRSAQETQYF.

This clonotype occurred once. V and J are TRBV15 and TRBJ2-4, with D perhaps matching TRBD1 or TRBD2 (5 bases each). The V end lost 4 bases, the J end lost 1 base, and 20 bases lay between the germline ends. Germline CDR1 is LNHNV and CDR2 is YYDKDF (reference sequence). This CDR3 comprises 18 residues. CDR3: CATSTETWDGIAKNIQYF. The CDR3 nucleotides are TGTGCCACCAGCACGGAGACATGGGACGGAATTGCCAAAAACATTCAGTACTTC.

This clonotype was picked up a small number of times. The chain carries TRBV15 and TRBJ2-5, with D hard to call. V shed 1 base and J shed 2 bases, with 8 bases lying between them. Germline CDR1 reads LNHNV; CDR2 reads YYDKDF (reference sequence). The CDR3 loop spans 14 amino acids. Here the CDR3 reads CATSRGSVQETQYF. The CDR3 DNA sequence: TGTGCCACCAGCAGAGGCAGCGTACAAGAGACCCAGTACTTC.

The chain carries TRBV27 and TRBJ1-6, with 7 bases matching TRBD1. J lost 10 bases, V lost 6 bases, and 12 bases had no gene match. The length of the CDR3 is 15 residues. The V gene's germline CDR1 is MNHEY and CDR2 SMNVEV (reference sequence). The CDR3 DNA reads TGTGCCAGCAGCTTGGACAGGCCTCCTTGGTCACCCCTCCACTTT. It is translated as CASSLDRPPWSPLHF.

By share of the sample, this clonotype is large. This chain joins TRBV29-1 and TRBJ2-1; 7 bases agree with TRBD2. Germline trimming cut 4 bases from V and 0 bases from J; bases unmatched to any gene: 3. The CDR3 has 14 amino acids. Looked up from germline, CDR1 is SQVTM and CDR2 is ANQGSEA. CDR3 sequence: CSVVGGSSYNEQFF. For the CDR3, the DNA is TGCAGCGTTGTAGGCGGGAGCTCCTACAATGAGCAGTTCTTC.

This clonotype came up a few times. V usage is TRBV12-3 or TRBV12-4 and J usage is TRBJ1-4, with unresolved D. The CDR3 contains 14 residues. Deletions cut 7 bases from V and 8 bases from J, with 17 bases between. The CDR3, as DNA: TGTGCCAGCAATCTATACGACGGCGCAGAAAAACTGTTTTTT. Residues: CASNLYDGAEKLFF.

CDR3 in DNA: TGTGCCACACAAGACATTCTCGAGCCTGAAGCTTTCTTT. It translates to CATQDILEPEAFF. The chain combines TRBV19 with TRBJ1-1; D gene uncertain. The CDR3 length is 13 residues. Germline CDR1 LNHDA, CDR2 SQIVND (reference sequence). Trimming took off 10 bases at V and 6 bases at J, with 18 bases between the two ends.

This clonotype has only one observation. The CDR3, as DNA: TGTGCCAGCAGCTTGAAGGGGAGCTATGGCTACACCTTC. It translates to CASSLKGSYGYTF. The chain has TRBV5-8 and TRBJ1-2, with a tentative D call TRBD1 (5 bases). Trimming stripped 1 base from V and 4 bases from J, with 8 bases between. CDR1 is SGHTS, CDR2 YDEGEE, per germline. This CDR3 comprises 13 residues. The entire variable domain, with the rest obtained from reference TRBV5-8 and TRBJ1-2, is as follows: EAGVTQSPTHLIKTRGQQATLRCSPISGHTSVYWYQQALGLGLQFLLWYDEGEERNRGNFPPRFSGRQFPNYSSELNVNALELEDSALYLCASSLKGSYGYTFGSGTRLTVV.

This sequence joins TRBV6-2 or TRBV6-3 and TRBJ2-6; D remains unclear. Trimming removed 2 bases from V and 0 bases from J, with 5 bases in between. Germline CDR1 and CDR2: MNHEY and SVGEGT. The CDR3 loop spans 15 amino acids. CDR3 DNA sequence: TGTGCCAGCAGTTACAGGGACTCTGGGGCCAACGTCCTGACTTTC. Amino acids: CASSYRDSGANVLTF.

This clonotype occurred a few times. This chain links TRBV19 with TRBJ2-5; 7 bases line up with TRBD2. Per germline, CDR1 LNHDA and CDR2 SQIVND (reference sequence). V trimming: 4 bases; J trimming: 5 bases; junction bases outside the gene matches: 10. The CDR3 is made up of 15 amino acids. The chain's CDR3 is CASSRAGDGWETQYF. The CDR3 region has the DNA TGTGCCAGTAGTAGGGCGGGAGACGGTTGGGAGACCCAGTACTTC.

This rearrangement joins TRBV6-2 or TRBV6-3 to TRBJ2-7, with TRBD1 as a possible D gene (5 bases). CDR1 is MNHEY and CDR2 is SVGEGT in the germline V gene. The CDR3 spans 11 residues. Trimming removed 6 bases at V and 7 bases at J, with 10 bases between. CDR3: CASSARTEQYF. CDR3 DNA sequence: TGTGCCAGCAGCGCACGGACAGAGCAGTACTTC.

By frequency in the sample, this clonotype is medium-sized. This chain connects TRBV19 to TRBJ2-3; TRBD2 agrees at 10 bases. There are 15 residues in the CDR3. The germline CDR1 and CDR2 sequences are LNHDA and SQIVND (reference sequence). J lost 7 bases, V lost 5 bases, and 9 bases had no gene match. The CDR3: CASSPEREGRNTQYF. Here the CDR3 DNA reads TGTGCCAGTAGTCCTGAGCGGGAGGGCCGTAATACGCAGTATTTT.

This chain connects TRBV10-3 to TRBJ2-1, with 15 bases lining up with TRBD2. V shed 7 bases and J 2 bases; nucleotides not matched to a gene: 9. The CDR3 is made up of 18 amino acids. Germline-derived CDR1 and CDR2 are ENHRY and SYGVKD. CDR3 nucleotides: TGTGCCATCATCAGGACTAGCGGGAGGGCGGGCACCTACAATGAGCAGTTCTTC. This codes for CAIIRTSGRAGTYNEQFF.

About this clonotype: A much larger clone sits a single nucleotide away, making a read error possible. The genes are TRBV5-4 and TRBJ2-5; 8 bases match TRBD1. The length of the CDR3 is 14 residues. Germline CDR1 and CDR2: SGHNT and YYREEE (reference sequence). Germline trimming cut 8 bases from V and 3 bases from J; bases unmatched to any gene: 9. The CDR3 nucleotides read TGTGCCAGTTCGGCAGGGGGCGTCAAAGAGACCCAGTACTTC. Translation gives CASSAGGVKETQYF.

This clonotype was seen a handful of times. The chain joins TRBV5-5 to TRBJ2-5; 10 bases match TRBD1. The CDR3 has 16 amino acids. Germline CDR1 is SGHKS and CDR2 is YYEKEE (reference sequence). J gave up 2 bases and V 0 bases, and 4 bases lay outside the gene matches. The CDR3 region has the DNA TGTGCCAGCAGCTTGGGACAGGGGGCGCGGCAAGAGACCCAGTACTTC. It is translated as CASSLGQGARQETQYF.

Notes on this clonotype: A much larger clone lies a single base off, so this may be a read error. The V gene is TRBV27, the J gene TRBJ2-2, with D perhaps matching TRBD2 (5 bases). The CDR3 is made up of 14 amino acids. The germline V gene encodes CDR1 MNHEY and CDR2 SMNVEV (reference sequence). CDR3 amino acids: CASREPMATGDLFF. The CDR3 DNA is TGTGCCAGCAGGGAACCCATGGCCACCGGGGATCTGTTTTTT.

This clonotype has only a few counts. The chain combines TRBV6-1 with TRBJ2-3; D may correspond to TRBD1 or TRBD2 (5 bases each). Trimming cost V 3 bases and J 4 bases, with 14 bases left between them. Looked up from germline, CDR1 is MNHNS and CDR2 is SASEGT. The CDR3 totals 15 residues. In DNA, the CDR3 is TGTGCCAGCAGTGATGGACGACTGGGGGCAGATACGCAGTATTTT. It is translated as CASSDGRLGADTQYF.

V and J are TRBV19 and TRBJ1-5; 7 positions agree with TRBD1. Per the germline V gene, CDR1 is LNHDA and CDR2 is SQIVND (reference sequence). V shed 4 bases, J shed 6 bases, and the junction held 12 bases outside the gene matches. The CDR3 loop spans 16 amino acids. The CDR3 region is CASSSNRRGVFQPQHF. Here the CDR3 DNA reads TGTGCCAGTAGTAGCAATCGCAGGGGGGTGTTTCAGCCCCAGCATTTT. The complete variable domain, with remaining parts taken from reference TRBV19 and TRBJ1-5, reads DGGITQSPKYLFRKEGQNVTLSCEQNLNHDAMYWYRQDPGQGLRLIYYSQIVNDFQKGDIAEGYSVSREKKESFPLTVTSAQKNPTAFYLCASSSNRRGVFQPQHFGDGTRLSIL.

This clonotype is categorized as medium-sized (0.01 to 0.1%). The rearrangement joins TRBV19 to TRBJ1-2; D remains ambiguous. CDR3 length: 14 residues. V lost 3 bases and J lost 4, with 12 bases in between. Germline loops: CDR1 LNHDA, CDR2 SQIVND (reference sequence). CDR3 in DNA: TGTGCCAGTAGTATGAAGGGCAGTTCCTATGGCTACACCTTC. Protein product: CASSMKGSSYGYTF.

This clonotype has more than one count but fewer than ten. The chain employs TRBV6-2 or TRBV6-3 and TRBJ1-1; D is undetermined. Germline V gene data show CDR1 as MNHEY and CDR2 as SVGEGT. The CDR3 totals 14 residues. V was clipped by 2 bases and J by 0 bases, with 7 bases between them. In DNA, the CDR3 is TGTGCCAGCAGTTACGGCCACCTGAACACTGAAGCTTTCTTT. Protein sequence: CASSYGHLNTEAFF.

The chain couples TRBV6-5 to TRBJ1-5; the match to TRBD1 covers 8 bases. The ends lost 5 bases at V and 3 bases at J; junction bases unmatched: 6. CDR1 and CDR2 (germline): MNHEY, SVGAGI. The CDR3 extends over 15 amino acids. The CDR3 bases are TGTGCCAGCAGTAGGACAGGGAGGGACAATCAGCCCCAGCATTTT. Translation gives CASSRTGRDNQPQHF.